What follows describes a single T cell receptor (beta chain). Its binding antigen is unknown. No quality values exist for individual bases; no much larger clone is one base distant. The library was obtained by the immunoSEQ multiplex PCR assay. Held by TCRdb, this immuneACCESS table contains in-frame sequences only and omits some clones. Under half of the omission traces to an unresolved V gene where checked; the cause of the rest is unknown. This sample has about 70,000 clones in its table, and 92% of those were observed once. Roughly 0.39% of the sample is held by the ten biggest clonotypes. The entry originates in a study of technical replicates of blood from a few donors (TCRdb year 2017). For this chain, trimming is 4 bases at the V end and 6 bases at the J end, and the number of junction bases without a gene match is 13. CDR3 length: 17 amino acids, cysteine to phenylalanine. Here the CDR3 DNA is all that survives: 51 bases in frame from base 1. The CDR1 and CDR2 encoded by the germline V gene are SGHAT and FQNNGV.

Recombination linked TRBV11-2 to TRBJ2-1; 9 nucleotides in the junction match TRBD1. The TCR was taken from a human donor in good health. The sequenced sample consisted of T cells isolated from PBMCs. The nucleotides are TGTGCCAGCAGCTCGACCACCGGGACAGGGAAGGTCAATGAGCAGTTCTTC. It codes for CASSSTTGTGKVNEQFF.